Sequencing of this T cell receptor (beta chain) was carried out in a study of blood T cell repertoires in COVID-19. A Seattle source enrolled patients during active infection and followed them longitudinally. As originally analysed: The assay estimated nucleated cells by amplifying reference gene primers. Data came from immunoSEQ multiplex PCR; TCRdb stores just in-frame clones and leaves some out. V and J calls and clone size are as listed in that table; D and trimming were resolved from the DNA. In the table there are roughly 150,000 clones, approximately 86% of which are singletons. The CDR3 spans 15 residues. Germline V gene sequence: CDR1 SGHDT, CDR2 YYEEEE. With 3 bases removed from V and 4 bases from J, the gap between germline ends came to 16 bases.

The clonotype comes from an elderly woman with COVID-19, enrolled during active disease. The sample was peripheral blood. The V gene is TRBV5-6, the J gene TRBJ1-1; possibly TRBD1 for D (5 bases). In DNA form, the CDR3 reads TGTGCCAGCAGCTGGGGACTGGGATGGATCACTGAAGCTTTCTTT. Its translation is CASSWGLGWITEAFF.